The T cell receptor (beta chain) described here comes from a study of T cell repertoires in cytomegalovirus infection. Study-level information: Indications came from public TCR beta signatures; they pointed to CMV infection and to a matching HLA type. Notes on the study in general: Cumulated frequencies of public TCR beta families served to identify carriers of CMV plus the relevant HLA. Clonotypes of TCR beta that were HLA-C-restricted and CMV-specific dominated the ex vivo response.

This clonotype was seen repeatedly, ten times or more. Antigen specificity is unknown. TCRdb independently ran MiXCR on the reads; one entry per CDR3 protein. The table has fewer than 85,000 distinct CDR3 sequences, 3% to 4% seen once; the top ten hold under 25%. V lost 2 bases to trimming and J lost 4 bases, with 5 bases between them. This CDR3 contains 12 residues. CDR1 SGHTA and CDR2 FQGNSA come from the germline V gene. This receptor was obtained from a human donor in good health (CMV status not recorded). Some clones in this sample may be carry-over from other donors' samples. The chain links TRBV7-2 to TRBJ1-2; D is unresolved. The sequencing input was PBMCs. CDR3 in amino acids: CASSLTVYGYTF. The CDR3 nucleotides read TGTGCCAGCAGCTTAACAGTCTATGGCTACACCTTC.